Below, 3 T cell receptor beta chains from the same sample are listed, as sequenced in a study of T cells in Graves' hyperthyroidism and ophthalmopathy (dated by TCRdb to about 2019). Library prep was done by multiplex PCR. Sequencing instrument: Illumina HiSeq 2000. TCR beta CDR3 regions were amplified from RNA transcripts. For the first round of RT-PCR on the TCR CDR3, the HTBI primer set was used together with the Qiagen OneStep RT-PCR kit. TCRdb cleaned the public reads at Q25 with fastp, built clones with MiXCR and kept in-frame beta chains. Identical CDR3 protein sequences are pooled into one entry, listed with their most common genes and DNA. The sample table holds roughly 330,000 distinct CDR3 sequences, of which approximately 17% were seen once. Together, the top ten hold approximately 35% of the sample. The sequencing input was blood. All receptors come from a man aged 30-40 years with Graves' hyperthyroidism.

The gene calls are TRBV5-4 and TRBJ1-6, with 8 bases aligning to TRBD1. From germline, CDR1 is SGHNT and CDR2 YYREEE (reference sequence). This CDR3 spans 14 amino acids. V lost 5 bases, J lost 5 bases, and 3 bases stayed unmatched. This CDR3 reads CASSYRGDNSPLHF. CDR3 DNA: TGTGCCAGCAGTTACAGGGGGGATAATTCACCCCTCCACTTT.

This chain uses TRBV6-2 or TRBV6-3 with TRBJ2-1, with unresolved D. The V and J ends lost 0 bases and 8 bases respectively, with 11 bases between them. The germline V gene encodes CDR1 MNHEY and CDR2 SVGEGT. The CDR3 is 14 residues long. In nucleotides, the CDR3 is TGTGCCAGCAGTTACTCGAGAGGTGGGGATGAGCAGTTCTTC. It codes for CASSYSRGGDEQFF.

This clonotype appeared many times. In DNA, the CDR3 is TGTGCCTGGAGAGACTGGGCCTCGGGACTAGCGGGAAGTGAGCAGTTCTTC. Its protein product is CAWRDWASGLAGSEQFF. This chain uses TRBV30 with TRBJ2-1; 13 bases align to TRBD2. Trimming cost V 3 bases and J 9 bases; bases outside gene matches: 14. This CDR3 has 17 amino acids. CDR1 GTSNPN and CDR2 SVGIG come from the germline V gene (reference sequence).